This T cell receptor beta chain originates from a study of cytomegalovirus exposure and HLA in healthy donors. As concerns this clone: Its antigen is undetermined.

Germline assignment: CDR1 SGHVS and CDR2 FNYEAQ. Deletions cut 1 base from V and 2 bases from J, with 8 bases between. The CDR3 is 14 amino acids. 60 Vbeta and 13 Jbeta primers were used in PCR. Profiled with immunoSEQ multiplex PCR; TCRdb holds only in-frame clones, not every one. Here the sample spans roughly 240,000 clones, approximately 85% being singletons. Study-wide results and caveats: Rare sequences made up most TCRs, while some public TCRs were found in many donors. Researchers reported in a later analysis that a missense DCLRE1C variant was tied to TCR beta V- and J-gene trimming.

This TCR derives from a girl aged 2 to 10 in good health and CMV-seronegative. The sequenced sample was PBMCs. V usage is TRBV7-6 and J usage is TRBJ1-1, with D possibly TRBD1 on 5 matching bases. In DNA, the CDR3 is TGTGCCAGCAGCTTAGGGCAGGGCAACACTGAAGCTTTCTTT. Translation: CASSLGQGNTEAFF.